This note documents a single T cell receptor (beta chain) sequence. Its antigen is still unknown. The same CDR3 can be traced to other DNA sequences in this sample. Method: immunoSEQ multiplex PCR; TCRdb's copy keeps in-frame clones and lacks some. The top ten clones hold 0.1% to 0.15% of a sample with just over 2,000,000 clones, around 95% of them seen once. The germline gives CDR1 SGHRS, CDR2 YFSETQ. The CDR3 totals 15 residues. Germline trimming cut 2 bases from V and 2 bases from J; bases unmatched to any gene: 6. CD4+ cell separation produced CD45RA+ naive and CD45RA-negative memory subsets. These data come from a study of shared clonotypes between healthy human individuals. Points from the study as a whole: It was the non-shared clonotypes that had lower generation probabilities than clonotypes shared by all four donors.

The sequencing sample was made of naive CD4+ T cells sorted from blood. Sample subset: CD45RA+ positively selected. V is TRBV5-1 and J is TRBJ1-1, with 7 nucleotides matching TRBD1. This TCR came from a young man in good health. CDR3 amino acids: CASSLTGTVNTEAFF. DNA for the CDR3: TGCGCCAGCAGCTTAACCGGGACAGTTAACACTGAAGCTTTCTTT.